These 2 T cell receptor beta chains were sequenced from one sample in a study of cytomegalovirus exposure and HLA in healthy donors. Only in-frame clones appear in the TCRdb table, and some are missing; sequencing was by immunoSEQ multiplex PCR. The sample yields about 60,000 clones, around 96% seen once. Sequencing input: PBMCs. These receptors all stem from a man between 18 and 29 years old in good health and CMV-seronegative.

V and J are TRBV7-9 and TRBJ2-3; D is ambiguous. This CDR3 comprises 13 residues. CDR1 and CDR2 (germline): SEHNR, FQNEAQ (reference sequence). Trimming removed 2 bases from V and 3 bases from J, with 6 bases in between. CDR3 sequence: CASSLPLTDTQYF. The CDR3 coding sequence is TGTGCCAGCAGCTTACCTCTGACAGATACGCAGTATTTT.

The CDR3 nucleotides are TGCGCCAGCAGCCACCTACTGGTGGGCCTTAACACCGGGGAGCTGTTTTTT. The encoded protein is CASSHLLVGLNTGELFF. The V gene is TRBV4-1, the J gene TRBJ2-2; D is unclear. Germline CDR1 and CDR2: MGHRA and YSYEKL. This CDR3 is built from 17 residues. The V end was cut by 3 bases, the J end by 2 bases, with 16 bases between.